These 10 T cell receptor beta chains originate from one sample sequenced in a study of CD8+ T cells in alopecia areata. Extraction of RNA preceded its reverse transcription into cDNA, which served as the sequencing template. The assay was immunoSEQ multiplex PCR, and TCRdb's table has in-frame clones only and misses some. The sample holds over 150,000 clones, roughly three fifths seen once. Sample: CD8+ T cells sorted from blood. These receptors were taken from a human donor in good health.

As concerns this clone: One end of the junction does not line up with germline, which may come from a read error. The chain is built from TRBV13 and TRBJ1-2, with a weak D call TRBD1 (6 bases). Germline V gene sequence: CDR1 PRHDT, CDR2 FYEKMQ (reference sequence). CDR3 length: 11 residues. The CDR3 loop reads CASSSRGGHVF. The CDR3 DNA reads TGTGCCAGCAGCTCGAGGGGGGGACACGTCTTC.

V usage is TRBV7-8 and J usage is TRBJ1-2; no clear D. The germline V gene encodes CDR1 SGHVS and CDR2 FQNEAQ. CDR3 length: 16 amino acids. Trimming took off 1 base at V and 3 bases at J, with 15 bases between the two ends. In DNA form, the CDR3 reads TGTGCCAGCAGCTTAGTCGCGCCACGGAGGGACTATGGCTACACCTTC. Translated: CASSLVAPRRDYGYTF.

The chain combines TRBV7-9 with TRBJ2-6; TRBD2 is a possible D gene (6 bases). There are 17 residues in the CDR3. Trimming took 4 bases from V and 0 from J, leaving 13 bases between them. Germline V CDR1 and CDR2: SEHNR, FQNEAQ (reference sequence). In DNA, the CDR3 is TGTGCCAGCAGCTCGGCCGGGAGACTCTCTGGGGCCAACGTCCTGACTTTC. Residues: CASSSAGRLSGANVLTF.

The chain links TRBV13 to TRBJ2-3; TRBD2 agrees at 8 bases. Trimming at V came to 1 base and at J to 12 bases, leaving 3 bases not matched to a gene. This CDR3 has 12 residues. Germline CDR1 reads PRHDT; CDR2 reads FYEKMQ (reference sequence). The CDR3 region is CASSLESGGQYF. In DNA form, the CDR3 reads TGTGCCAGCAGCTTAGAAAGCGGGGGACAGTATTTT.

The chain joins TRBV4-1 to TRBJ2-3; 12 nucleotides align to TRBD2. CDR1 is MGHRA, CDR2 YSYEKL, per germline. The CDR3 runs 16 residues. V trimming: 3 bases; J trimming: 3 bases; junction bases outside the gene matches: 4. The CDR3 nucleotides read TGCGCCAGCAGCCATCCGACTAGCGGGGGAACAGATACGCAGTATTTT. It is translated as CASSHPTSGGTDTQYF.

The rearrangement uses TRBV11-2 and TRBJ2-1; TRBD1 matches at 7 bases. CDR1 and CDR2 (germline): SGHAT, FQNNGV. The V gene end was trimmed by 1 base and the J gene end by 2 bases; junction bases not matched to a gene: 8. The CDR3 length is 17 residues. The CDR3 region has the DNA TGTGCCAGCAGCTTAGGAACAGGGGTAGTAACCTACAATGAGCAGTTCTTC. Translating gives CASSLGTGVVTYNEQFF. The full variable domain, its missing parts supplied by reference TRBV11-2 and TRBJ2-1, is EAGVAQSPRYKIIEKRQSVAFWCNPISGHATLYWYQQILGQGPKLLIQFQNNGVVDDSQLPKDRFSAERLKGVDSTLKIQPAKLEDSAVYLCASSLGTGVVTYNEQFFGPGTRLTVL.

The chain has TRBV11-2 and TRBJ2-1; TRBD2 matches 12 bases. Trimming cost V 0 bases and J 4 bases; bases outside gene matches: 7. The CDR3 sequence is 18 residues long. Germline CDR1 SGHAT, CDR2 FQNNGV. As DNA, the CDR3 is TGTGCCAGCAGCTTAGATAGGACTAGCGGGGCTAGGTACAATGAGCAGTTCTTC. Translating it yields CASSLDRTSGARYNEQFF. The full variable domain, with the rest looked up from reference TRBV11-2 and TRBJ2-1, is EAGVAQSPRYKIIEKRQSVAFWCNPISGHATLYWYQQILGQGPKLLIQFQNNGVVDDSQLPKDRFSAERLKGVDSTLKIQPAKLEDSAVYLCASSLDRTSGARYNEQFFGPGTRLTVL.

V and J are TRBV27 and TRBJ2-5; 8 bases line up with TRBD2. CDR1 MNHEY and CDR2 SMNVEV come from the germline V gene (reference sequence). The CDR3 consists of 16 residues. After removal of 2 bases from V and 2 bases from J, the junction contained 7 bases not matched to a gene. As DNA, the CDR3 is TGTGCCAGCAGTTTAGGGGTAGCGGGGAAGCAAGAGACCCAGTACTTC. Its translation is CASSLGVAGKQETQYF.

The CDR3 DNA reads TGCAGCGTCCTGACAGGGCACCCTGAAGCTTTCTTT. Amino acid sequence: CSVLTGHPEAFF. The rearrangement joins TRBV29-1 to TRBJ1-1; 7 bases match TRBD1. The V and J ends lost 6 bases and 6 bases, in that order; junction bases with no gene match: 7. This CDR3 has 12 amino acids. Germline-derived CDR1 and CDR2 are SQVTM and ANQGSEA.

This clone was picked up a small number of times. The V and J genes are TRBV7-9 and TRBJ1-2, with D tentatively TRBD1 (5 bases). Trimming removed 4 bases from V and 5 bases from J, with 20 bases in between. Germline V lookup: CDR1 SEHNR, CDR2 FQNEAQ (reference sequence). The CDR3 has 16 residues. CDR3 nucleotide sequence: TGTGCCAGCAGCTCACCAGACAGCCCTAACTCATATGGCTACACCTTC. Residues: CASSSPDSPNSYGYTF.